Listed here are 24 T cell receptor beta chains from one sample, sequenced in a study of T cell repertoires in cytomegalovirus infection. These receptors lack a known antigen. TCRdb recomputed calls from the reads with MiXCR, one row per CDR3 protein. The data hold about 830,000 distinct CDR3 sequences, with approximately 32% observed a single time. Sequences were derived from cultured CD8+ T cells from PBMCs, sampled from culture after CMV antigen stimulation. These receptors all stem from a human donor in good health (CMV status not recorded). Some clones in this sample may be carry-over from other donors' samples.

This clonotype was detected a few times. This rearrangement joins TRBV5-5 to TRBJ1-2; maybe TRBD1 (5 bases). V dropped 4 bases and J dropped 10 bases, with 29 bases sitting between them. CDR1 is SGHKS, CDR2 YYEKEE, per germline (reference sequence). The CDR3 is 17 amino acids. This CDR3 is CASSPRDPSIPEWNYTF. In nucleotides, the CDR3 is TGTGCCAGCAGCCCCCGGGACCCATCCATTCCCGAGTGGAACTACACCTTC.

This clonotype has more than one count but fewer than ten. V usage is TRBV7-6 and J usage is TRBJ1-1; 8 bases are a match to TRBD1. Germline V gives CDR1 SGHVS, CDR2 FNYEAQ. V lost 4 bases, J lost 8 bases, and 3 bases stayed unmatched. There are 12 residues in the CDR3. CDR3 amino acids: CASSSRTGEAFF. CDR3 bases: TGTGCCAGCAGCTCTCGGACAGGGGAAGCTTTCTTT.

A few counts support this clonotype. The chain is built from TRBV12-3 or TRBV12-4 and TRBJ2-2, with 13 bases that match TRBD2. The CDR3 sequence is 16 residues long. The V and J ends lost 10 bases and 0 bases, in that order; junction bases with no gene match: 5. The CDR3: CATGTSGKTNTGELFF. CDR3 in DNA: TGTGCCACCGGGACTAGCGGGAAAACGAACACCGGGGAGCTGTTTTTT.

V gene TRBV10-3 combines with J gene TRBJ2-3; 8 nucleotides agree with TRBD1. CDR1 is ENHRY, CDR2 SYGVKD, per germline. Germline trimming cut 2 bases from V and 2 bases from J; bases unmatched to any gene: 12. The CDR3 runs 18 residues. CDR3 in DNA: TGTGCCATCAGTGAGCTGTTCAGGACAGGGCTTGACACAGATACGCAGTATTTT. Encoded protein: CAISELFRTGLDTDTQYF.

The sample holds a few counts of this clonotype. The J gene is TRBJ2-7, the V gene TRBV7-6, with D possibly TRBD1 on 7 matching bases. Trimming took 1 base from V and 6 from J, leaving 19 bases between them. The CDR3 consists of 16 residues. The germline CDR1 and CDR2 sequences are SGHVS and FNYEAQ. The CDR3 nucleotides read TGTGCCAGCAGCTTAGATCTCTCAGGGGGGAGAGGCGAGCAGTACTTC. It specifies CASSLDLSGGRGEQYF.

This clonotype was detected a few times. This chain joins TRBV27 and TRBJ1-6; D gene unclear. From germline, CDR1 is MNHEY and CDR2 SMNVEV (reference sequence). The CDR3 is made up of 16 amino acids. The ends were cut back, 5 bases at V and 0 bases at J, with 11 bases in the middle. DNA for the CDR3: TGTGCCAGCAGTCCAGGTTTTAGCTCCTATAATTCACCCCTCCACTTT. This gives the protein CASSPGFSSYNSPLHF.

This clonotype occurred many times. The chain employs TRBV11-2 and TRBJ2-7, with D unclear. CDR3 length: 15 residues. CDR1 and CDR2 (germline): SGHAT, FQNNGV. Trimming stripped 0 bases from V and 3 bases from J, with 12 bases between. Written as DNA, the CDR3 is TGTGCCAGCAGCTTAGATCGCCCTAGGAGCTACGAGCAGTACGTC. It encodes CASSLDRPRSYEQYV.

The genes are TRBV7-9 and TRBJ1-5; D not certain. The germline CDR1 and CDR2 sequences are SEHNR and FQNEAQ (reference sequence). This CDR3 region has 11 residues. V was cut by 5 bases and J by 9 bases, with 8 bases left in between. CDR3 DNA: TGTGCCAGCAGCCGGGGTGGGCCCCAGCATTTT. Encoded protein: CASSRGGPQHF.

This clonotype was seen more than once but under ten times. The rearrangement uses TRBV2 and TRBJ2-7; TRBD1 matches at 7 bases. Looked up from germline, CDR1 is SNHLY and CDR2 is FYNNEI. The CDR3 has 12 amino acids. The J segment lost 0 bases and the V segment lost 9 bases, leaving 2 bases of the junction unmatched. CDR3 loop: CARGTASYEQYF. In DNA, the CDR3 is TGTGCCAGGGGGACAGCCTCCTACGAGCAGTACTTC. The variable domain in full, with the rest retrieved from reference TRBV2 and TRBJ2-7, is EPEVTQTPSHQVTQMGQEVILRCVPISNHLYFYWYRQILGQKVEFLVSFYNNEISEKSEIFDDQFSVERPDGSNFTLKIRSTKLEDSAMYFCARGTASYEQYFGPGTRLTVT.

This clonotype was recorded many times. The junction departs from germline at one end; a sequencing error may be responsible. The chain joins TRBV7-6 to TRBJ1-1, with D possibly TRBD1 on 5 matching bases. The CDR3 is made up of 14 amino acids. The V gene's germline CDR1 is SGHVS and CDR2 FNYEAQ. The CDR3 region has the DNA TGTGCCAGCAGTTTAGGCAGGGCCAACACTGAAGCTTTCTTT. Protein product: CASSLGRANTEAFF.

Of note for this clonotype: At one boundary the junction diverges from the germline segment, which might be a read error. As DNA, the CDR3 is TGTACCAGCAGCTCTACGGAGGACAGGGGAAGCACAGATACGCAGTATTTT. As protein: CTSSSTEDRGSTDTQYF. This chain joins TRBV7-3 and TRBJ2-3; 9 bases line up with TRBD1. This CDR3 region has 17 residues. CDR1 is SGHTA and CDR2 is FQGTGA in the germline V gene.

In its sample, this clonotype was seen a few times. The rearrangement uses TRBV6-5 and TRBJ1-4, with D perhaps TRBD1 (5 bases). CDR1 and CDR2 (germline): MNHEY, SVGAGI. The CDR3 runs 14 residues. The ends were cut back, 6 bases at V and 8 bases at J, with 16 bases in the middle. The CDR3 DNA is TGTGCCAGCAGGGAGACAGTCGGGGAAGAAAAACTGTTTTTT. This sequence encodes CASRETVGEEKLFF.

The chain carries TRBV9 and TRBJ2-1; D possibly corresponds to TRBD2 (6 bases). CDR1 is SGDLS, CDR2 YYNGEE, per germline. The CDR3 totals 14 residues. V lost 0 bases to trimming and J lost 6 bases, with 10 bases between them. The CDR3 DNA reads TGTGCCAGCAGCGTAGGCACTAGCAGCAATGAGCAGTTCTTC. Translated: CASSVGTSSNEQFF.

The chain recombines TRBV9 with TRBJ2-3; weak D call: TRBD1 (6 bases). The CDR3 extends over 14 amino acids. V was cut by 3 bases and J by 4 bases, with 12 bases left in between. CDR1 is SGDLS and CDR2 is YYNGEE in the germline V gene. CDR3 bases: TGTGCCAGCAGCGCGGGTGGGGGCCCAGATACGCAGTATTTT. It codes for CASSAGGGPDTQYF.

There are a few counts of this clonotype. The chain employs TRBV12-3 or TRBV12-4 and TRBJ2-2; D is unclear. The ends were cut back, 8 bases at V and 4 bases at J, with 17 bases in the middle. The CDR3 runs to 15 residues. The CDR3 DNA sequence: TGTGCCAGCGTCCTTAATATTTGGGGCACCGGGGAGCTGTTTTTT. This gives the protein CASVLNIWGTGELFF.

As to this clonotype: This may be a read error: a much more frequent sequence differs by one nucleotide. The J gene is TRBJ2-1, the V gene TRBV7-8; maybe TRBD2 (5 bases). Germline assignment: CDR1 SGHVS and CDR2 FQNEAQ. The CDR3 runs to 15 residues. V shed 1 base and J shed 5 bases, with 12 bases lying between them. This CDR3 is CASSLESSKNNEQFF. DNA for the CDR3: TGTGCCAGCAGCTTAGAATCTAGCAAGAACAATGAGCAGTTCTTC.

This sequence joins TRBV5-4 and TRBJ2-1; TRBD1 matches at 10 bases. J lost 8 bases, V lost 2 bases, and 10 bases had no gene match. The CDR3 runs 16 residues. Germline V gene data show CDR1 as SGHNT and CDR2 as YYREEE (reference sequence). The CDR3, as DNA: TGTGCCAGCAGCTTCGGGTGGGACAGGGGTAGCCATGAGCAGTTCTTC. It translates to CASSFGWDRGSHEQFF. Looking up the rest from reference TRBV5-4 and TRBJ2-1 gives the full variable domain: ETGVTQSPTHLIKTRGQQVTLRCSSQSGHNTVSWYQQALGQGPQFIFQYYREEENGRGNFPPRFSGLQFPNYSSELNVNALELDDSALYLCASSFGWDRGSHEQFFGPGTRLTVL.

V and J are TRBV10-3 and TRBJ2-6; weak D call: TRBD2 (5 bases). The CDR3 has 13 amino acids. Deletions cut 8 bases from V and 4 bases from J, with 9 bases between. The germline V gene has CDR1 ENHRY and CDR2 SYGVKD. This chain's CDR3 is CAIGGRGANVLTF. In DNA, the CDR3 is TGTGCCATCGGAGGCCGCGGGGCCAACGTCCTGACTTTC.

This clonotype was recorded many times. V usage is TRBV7-2 and J usage is TRBJ2-2; D unresolved. The V gene lost 2 bases and the J gene lost 3 bases, with 7 bases spanning the gap. The CDR3 sequence is 14 residues long. CDR1 is SGHTA and CDR2 is FQGNSA in the germline V gene. CDR3 nucleotide sequence: TGTGCCAGCAGCTTAACAACTTACACCGGGGAGCTGTTTTTT. This translates into CASSLTTYTGELFF. Supplemented by reference TRBV7-2 and TRBJ2-2, the full variable domain reads GAGVSQSPSNKVTEKGKDVELRCDPISGHTALYWYRQSLGQGLEFLIYFQGNSAPDKSGLPSDRFSAERTGGSVSTLTIQRTQQEDSAVYLCASSLTTYTGELFFGEGSRLTVL.

This clonotype has a handful of counts. This rearrangement joins TRBV3-1 to TRBJ2-1; D not certain. Trimming took 1 base from V and 0 from J, leaving 13 bases between them. The CDR3 has 17 amino acids. Germline lookup yields CDR1 LGHDT and CDR2 YNNKEL (reference sequence). CDR3 amino acids: CASSQVGFSSSYNEQFF. The CDR3 DNA sequence: TGTGCCAGCAGCCAAGTGGGGTTTTCGAGCTCCTACAATGAGCAGTTCTTC.

Ten or more counts support this clonotype. The chain joins TRBV7-6 to TRBJ2-2, with D possibly matching TRBD2 (6 bases). There are 13 residues in the CDR3. Germline V gene sequence: CDR1 SGHVS, CDR2 FNYEAQ. V gave up 7 bases and J gave up 5 bases, with 11 bases separating them. The CDR3 loop is CASTHGGTGELFF. The CDR3 coding sequence is TGTGCCAGCACCCACGGGGGAACCGGGGAGCTGTTTTTT.

The chain joins TRBV25-1 to TRBJ2-1; 8 bases are a match to TRBD2. The CDR3 extends over 15 amino acids. The germline V gene has CDR1 MGHDK and CDR2 SYGVNS. V lost 10 bases to trimming and J lost 7 bases; unmatched junction nucleotides: 15. CDR3 sequence reads: CAISAGGAFSNEQFF. The CDR3 coding sequence is TGTGCCATTTCCGCCGGGGGGGCCTTTTCGAATGAGCAGTTCTTC.

V and J are TRBV20-1 and TRBJ1-2; D not certain. The ends were cut back, 0 bases at V and 7 bases at J, with 15 bases in the middle. CDR1 and CDR2 (germline): DFQATT, SNEGSKA (reference sequence). The CDR3 consists of 14 residues. CDR3 in DNA: TGCAGTGCTAGAGATTGGAAGGAATCGGGTGGCTACACCTTC. This encodes CSARDWKESGGYTF.

This clonotype has a handful of counts. The rearrangement joins TRBV12-3 or TRBV12-4 to TRBJ2-2; D remains ambiguous. Trimming took off 2 bases at V and 0 bases at J, with 7 bases between the two ends. The CDR3 extends over 15 amino acids. This chain's CDR3 is CASSLIVPNTGELFF. In DNA form, the CDR3 reads TGTGCCAGCAGTTTAATTGTACCGAACACCGGGGAGCTGTTTTTT.